Sequencing of this T cell receptor (beta chain) was carried out in a study of human T cells and chemical hapten exposure. Across the study: The study sensitized with 2% DPC on a 2 cm by 2 cm patch of upper inner arm skin. Whole-study findings and limits: With patch test score, the counts of PT1 expanded TCRs showed a positive correlation. TCRs above 1 in 1000 frequency stayed constant with DPC sensitization.

This sample's time point: pre-sensitization, week 0. Treatment in this sample: therapeutic diphenylcyclopropenone sensitization with weekly scalp DPC. Many counts were recorded for this clonotype. Its specificity is not known. TCRdb re-analysed the RACE reads in MiXCR, keeping a single row per CDR3 protein. The data show 300,000 to 450,000 distinct CDR3 sequences, with about 5.1% seen just once and just over 2.5% held by the top ten. Germline CDR1 MNHNS, CDR2 SASEGT. This CDR3 contains 16 residues. V lost 6 bases and J lost 0; bases outside the gene matches: 9. V gene TRBV6-1 combines with J gene TRBJ1-1; 8 bases agree with TRBD1. The sequence was collected from a woman aged 45-59 years with alopecia areata. Some clones in this sample may be carry-over from other donors' samples. Sample: whole blood, taken in connection with sensitization to the hapten diphenylcyclopropenone (DPC). CDR3: CASRTGQGSVNTEAFF. Here the CDR3 DNA reads TGTGCCAGCAGGACCGGACAGGGATCAGTGAACACTGAAGCTTTCTTT.